This TCR beta chain was retrieved from a study of T cells after yellow fever vaccination (dated by TCRdb to the late 2010s). For the study in its entirety: The SMART-Seq v4 Ultra Low Input RNA kit was used to prepare libraries from fractions with low cell numbers. Two healthy male donors, one aged 18 to 30 and one aged 30 to 40 years, made up the cohort. Bulk PBMC replicates and cell subsets were isolated from blood drawn at multiple timepoints before and after both primary and secondary immunization. To follow T-cell clones before and after primary and booster YFV17D yellow fever vaccination, bulk TCR alpha and beta repertoires were sequenced over time.

The label giving this sample's treatment or condition can be read as: live attenuated yellow fever vaccine strain. At each blood-draw timepoint, two biological replicates of bulk PBMCs were obtained. PBMCs were isolated from peripheral blood using a standard Ficoll-Paque protocol. TriZol was used to extract RNA from bulk PBMCs, CD4 and CD8 fractions, and dextramer-positive and dextramer-negative fractions. As to this clonotype: Its target antigen remains unknown. Base-call qualities are not available, and no considerably larger clone is one nucleotide away.

Summary of the overall study and its limitations: FACS-sorted repertoires could contain abundant contaminating clonotypes from the bulk population, so computational filtering was required. Most clones expanded after primary vaccination were re-detected after the booster (just under 97% of CD4 and more than 70% of CD8), suggesting broad memory maintenance. The secondary T-cell response was found to be weaker but faster than the primary response, with a peak reached on day 5 rather than on day 15. A small share of clonotypes occurred in both CD4 and CD8 compartments, likely arising from convergent recombination. Because the study included only a couple of donors, the extent to which the findings can be generalized is limited.

TCR cDNA was synthesized by 5'RACE template switching, through which a universal primer site and unique molecular identifiers were introduced. cDNA synthesis was primed from both the TCR alpha and TCR beta constant segments. Libraries were amplified in two PCR steps, with sample barcodes and sequencing adapters added in the second step. Sequencing of the libraries was done on either Illumina HiSeq 2500 (2x100 bp) or NovaSeq (2x150 bp). Concerning the study's data processing: Reads were demultiplexed and collapsed into UMI consensus sequences with MIGEC, and V(D)J alignment was performed with MiXCR. Using edgeR on replicate PBMC samples, clonotypes were called vaccine-responding if FDR was below 0.01 and the log2 fold change was above 5 up to day 15. CD4 or CD8 identity was assigned to each bulk clonotype according to whether the clonotype was present at higher abundance in the sequenced CD4 repertoire or the sequenced CD8 repertoire. In-frame beta chains were kept once TCRdb had trimmed the public reads at Q25 with fastp and called clones with MiXCR. Every entry covers one CDR3 protein and lists the most common genes and DNA from its rows. The authors' filters were not applied to this entry. The sample table shows hundreds of thousands of distinct CDR3 sequences, and over 9% are seen once. Jointly, the top ten make up approximately 15% of the sample.

Reading the germline V gene gives CDR1 KGHDR and CDR2 SFDVKD. Relative to germline, V is missing 4 bases and J is missing 6 bases, with 4 bases of the junction outside any gene match. The CDR3, from cysteine to phenylalanine, totals 14 residues. Only the CDR3 DNA stays, 42 bases, in frame from base 1. This receptor chain uses TRBV24-1 and TRBJ2-2, with 7 bases matching TRBD1. Sequencing was performed on PBMCs, taken on the day of the yellow fever booster vaccination. The sequence derives from a man aged 30 to 39 who received the YFV17D yellow fever vaccine. CDR3 reads: CATSDPTGSGELFF. The nucleotide sequence reads TGTGCCACCAGTGACCCGACAGGGTCCGGGGAGCTGTTTTTT.